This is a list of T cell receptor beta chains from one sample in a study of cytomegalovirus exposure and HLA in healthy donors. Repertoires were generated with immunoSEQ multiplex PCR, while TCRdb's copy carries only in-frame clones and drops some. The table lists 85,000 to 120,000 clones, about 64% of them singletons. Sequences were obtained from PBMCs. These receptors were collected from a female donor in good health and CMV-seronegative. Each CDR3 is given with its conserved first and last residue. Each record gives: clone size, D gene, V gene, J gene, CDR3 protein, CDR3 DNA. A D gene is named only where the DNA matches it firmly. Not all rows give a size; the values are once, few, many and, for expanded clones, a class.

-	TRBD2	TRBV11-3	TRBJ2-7	CASSLAGTSGRRKEQYF	TGTGCCAGCAGCTTGGCCGGGACTAGCGGGAGACGGAAAGAGCAGTACTTC
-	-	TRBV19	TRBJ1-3	CASTDGRASGNTIYF	TGTGCCAGTACCGACGGGCGGGCCTCTGGAAACACCATATATTTT
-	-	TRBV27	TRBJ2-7	CASSLSKGGFPPYEQYF	TGTGCCAGCAGTTTATCGAAAGGAGGATTCCCCCCCTACGAGCAGTACTTC
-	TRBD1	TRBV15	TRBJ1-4	CATSRVGGPATNEKLFF	TGTGCCACCAGCAGAGTAGGGGGCCCCGCAACTAATGAAAAACTGTTTTTT
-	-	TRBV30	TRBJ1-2	CAWRGRVQGWQVSYGYTF	TGTGCCTGGAGAGGAAGGGTCCAGGGATGGCAGGTCTCCTATGGCTACACCTTC
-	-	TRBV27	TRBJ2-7	CASSPYRPGTYEQYF	TGTGCCAGCAGCCCCTACCGACCGGGAACCTACGAGCAGTACTTC
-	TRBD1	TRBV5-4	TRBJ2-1	CASSLPGQGHNEQFF	TGTGCCAGCAGCTTACCGGGACAGGGGCACAATGAGCAGTTCTTC
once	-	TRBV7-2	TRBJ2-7	CASSPGLSRSYEQYF	TGTGCCAGCAGCCCAGGACTGTCTCGCTCCTACGAGCAGTACTTC
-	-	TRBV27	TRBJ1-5	CASSLSSNQPQHF	TGTGCCAGCAGTTTGAGTAGCAATCAGCCCCAGCATTTT
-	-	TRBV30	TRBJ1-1	CAWTFIGGPEAFF	TGTGCCTGGACTTTCATCGGGGGGCCTGAAGCTTTCTTT
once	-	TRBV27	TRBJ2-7	CASSYSGQGGYEQYF	TGTGCCAGCAGTTATAGCGGCCAGGGTGGGTACGAGCAGTACTTC
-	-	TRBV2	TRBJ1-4	CASSVREATNEKLFF	TGTGCCAGCAGTGTAAGGGAGGCGACTAATGAAAAACTGTTTTTT
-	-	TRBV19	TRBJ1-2	CASSGQNYGYTF	TGTGCCAGTTCGGGACAAAACTATGGCTACACCTTC
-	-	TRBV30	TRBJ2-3	CAWSVLVADTQYF	TGTGCCTGGAGTGTACTGGTCGCAGATACGCAGTATTTT
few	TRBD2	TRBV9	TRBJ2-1	CASSRLAGGTYNEQFF	TGTGCCAGCAGCCGACTAGCGGGAGGCACCTACAATGAGCAGTTCTTC
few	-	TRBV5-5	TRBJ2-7	CASSPTGYYEQYF	TGTGCCAGCAGCCCGACAGGATACTACGAGCAGTACTTC
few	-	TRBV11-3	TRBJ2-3	CASSLGGGGTSTDTQYF	TGTGCCAGCAGCTTAGGTGGTGGAGGTACTAGCACAGATACGCAGTATTTT
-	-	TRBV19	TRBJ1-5	CASTPPGGGAQHF	TGTGCCAGTACCCCGCCCGGGGGGGGAGCCCAGCATTTT
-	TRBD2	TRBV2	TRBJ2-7	CASTSGRHYEQYF	TGTGCCAGCACTAGCGGGAGGCACTACGAGCAGTACTTC
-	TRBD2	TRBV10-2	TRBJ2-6	CASSLTSGSIAGANVLTF	TGCGCCAGCAGCTTGACTAGCGGGAGTATAGCTGGGGCCAACGTCCTGACTTTC
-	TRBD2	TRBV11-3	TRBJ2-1	CASSHSLAGDNEQFF	TGTGCCAGCAGTCATTCCCTAGCGGGAGACAATGAGCAGTTCTTC
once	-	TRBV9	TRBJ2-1	CASSPSAAQRNEQFF	TGTGCCAGCAGCCCATCGGCGGCCCAAAGAAATGAGCAGTTCTTC
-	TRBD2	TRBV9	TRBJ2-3	CASTREGTDTQYF	TGTGCCAGCACACGGGAGGGCACAGATACGCAGTATTTT
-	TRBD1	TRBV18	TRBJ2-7	CASSLINRGLTYEQYF	TGTGCCAGCTCACTAATCAACAGGGGATTGACCTACGAGCAGTACTTC
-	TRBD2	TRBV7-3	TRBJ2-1	CASSLIGLAGHEQFF	TGTGCCAGCAGCTTAATCGGGCTAGCGGGACATGAGCAGTTCTTC
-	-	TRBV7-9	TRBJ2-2	CASSLARGNTGELFF	TGTGCCAGCAGCTTAGCCAGGGGAAACACCGGGGAGCTGTTTTTT